Reported below is one T cell receptor beta chain. This clonotype was observed many times. Its recognized antigen is unknown. No base-level quality is on record; no much larger clone is a single base apart. Trimmed from V: 5 bases; trimmed from J: 7 bases; junction bases lacking a gene match: 10. The germline V gene gives CDR1 as MDHEN and CDR2 as SYDVKM. Taken from cysteine to phenylalanine, the CDR3 has 15 residues. Just the 45-base CDR3 DNA is kept, in frame starting at base 1. The time point label for this specimen denotes: newly diagnosed GD, antithyroid drugs for less than 3 months. RNA was extracted from PBMCs in TRIzol for both TCR sequencing and RNA sequencing. The diagnosis of Graves' disease followed American Thyroid Association guidelines. Patients were recruited from an endocrinology department in Xi'an, China. Each patient gave 7 to 9.5 milliliters of peripheral blood, collected in an EDTA anticoagulant tube. Ficoll Paque Plus density gradient separation was used to isolate PBMCs, and no further T cell sorting was performed. RNA quality was checked with an Agilent 2100 Bioanalyzer and agarose gel, and concentration with a NanoDrop 2000.

These data are taken from a study of regulatory T cells in long-lasting Graves disease (dated by TCRdb to 2020 to 2022). Broadly, across the study: Patients with newly diagnosed Graves' disease had been on antithyroid drugs for under 3 months. A total of roughly 35 samples underwent TCR sequencing: some 13 from persistent and about 20 from newly diagnosed Graves' disease patients. The study was conducted in China and was registered as a clinical trial. Peripheral blood TCR sequencing and RNA sequencing compared persistent Graves' disease patients with newly diagnosed Graves' disease patients.

The investigation overall reported the following: Sequencing and analysis were limited to the TCR beta chain. Peripheral blood alone was examined, since thyroid tissue, which constituted the primary lesion, could not be accessed. More public clonotypes were shared among persistent patients (2,741) than among newly diagnosed patients (approximately 930). Compared with newly diagnosed patients, persistent Graves' disease patients had lower TCR Shannon entropy and fewer highly expanded clones, which suggests clonal expansion. TRBV28, TRBJ1-2 and TRBJ2-5 were preferentially used in persistent disease, while TRBV20-1 and TRBJ2-1 were favored in newly diagnosed disease. As a limitation, the authors acknowledged that the small sample size may reduce accuracy.

To prepare the library, multiplex PCR was applied. The sample was run on an Illumina HiSeq 4000. CDR3 regions were amplified by Arm-PCR with iRepertoire HTBI primers to construct TCR beta libraries. Before sequencing, the PCR products went through gel purification. As for the original processing: Gene usage analysis of CDR3 amino acid clonotypes relied on the 60 to 65 TRBV and 14 TRBJ segments identified across samples. COPE and FqMerger were used to merge filtered high-quality paired reads into contigs. Contigs were aligned with BLAST to IMGT TRBV, TRBD and TRBJ reference genes, and CDR3 was defined per IMGT. Any clonotype with a frequency above 0.1% was classified as a highly expanded clone. Repertoire diversity was measured by Shannon entropy, and V-J evenness by the Gini coefficient. Clonotypes shared by more than one individual were considered public. The raw public reads went through TCRdb reprocessing: fastp at Q25, MiXCR clone calling, in-frame beta chains kept. Every distinct CDR3 protein forms one entry, paired with its most common genes and DNA. None of the V and J calls come from the authors' own analysis; TCRdb made them. The sample contains fewer than 550,000 distinct CDR3 sequences, roughly 15% of them found a single time. The leading ten clones occupy about 23% of the sample.

Separately, the same data were catalogued under a study of T cells in Graves' hyperthyroidism and ophthalmopathy. From the second report: A patient counted as having stable Graves' hyperthyroidism if no progression to ophthalmopathy occurred over 18 months of follow-up. Hyperthyroidism patients were aged 18 to 65 years and newly diagnosed, with disease duration of less than 2 months. Patients with uncontrolled infections, other autoimmune diseases, pregnancy or lactation were excluded. Diagnoses were based on clinical symptoms, serum thyroxine and TRAb, thyroid ultrasound and orbital computed tomography. A first-round RT-PCR of the TCR CDR3 used the HTBI primer set with the Qiagen OneStep RT-PCR kit. Blood samples also contained most of the expanded thyroid clonotypes (frequency above 0.001), which suggests that blood repertoires may reflect thyroid immune responses. Ophthalmopathy was separated from stable hyperthyroidism by a 13 V-J signature model, with approximately 85% sensitivity and roughly 81% specificity obtained in cross-validation and 80%/75% obtained in testing. During validation, the model predicted progression to ophthalmopathy a median of approximately 6 months ahead of onset, with roughly 65% sensitivity and 72.22% specificity. TCR V-J signatures able to tell the groups apart were searched for in a discovery cohort of 90 to 100 patients, of whom 43 had Graves' ophthalmopathy and roughly 59 had stable Graves' hyperthyroidism. Prospective prediction of ophthalmopathy was tested in an independent validation cohort of 18 to 20 hyperthyroidism patients and roughly 16 patients who later progressed to ophthalmopathy. The roughly 91 discovery patients were randomly divided into training and test sets at a 7:3 ratio. In more than 5 Graves' hyperthyroidism patients, the study also compared T-cell repertoires from thyroid tissue with T-cell repertoires from blood. After blood sampling, hyperthyroidism patients were treated with methimazole at a starting dose of 30 mg daily, and ophthalmopathy patients were treated with high-dose intravenous methylprednisolone. Libraries were constructed in a second round of multiplex PCR, after which size selection and purification were carried out. Paired-end sequencing of the libraries was performed with 100 bp reads on an Illumina HiSeq2000. SOAPnuke was used to process the raw data, throwing out any read that contained adapters or uncalled bases, had a mean Phred below 15, or lacked an exact constant-primer or identifier match. High-quality paired reads were merged with COPE v1.2.5, and unique nucleotide sequences were defined as clonotypes. Clonotypes were aligned to IMGT TRBV, TRBD and TRBJ reference segments using MiTCR v1.1. The analysis included only V-J combinations with a frequency above 0.0001, which together covered over 98% of the repertoires. A TCS score was defined as the ratio of F50 (clonal expansion) to E x V (chaos), with BLOSUM62-based TCRdist applied between CDR3 peptides within each V-J. Welch's t-statistics and random forest reduced 450 to 600 V-J features to roughly 13, which were used in a naive Bayes classifier (R e1071). No statistical method was used to set the sample size in advance, and investigators knew the group allocation. According to the paper, TCR Vbeta CDR3 sequencing was carried out on over 130 peripheral blood samples, which came from fewer than 50 ophthalmopathy, under 85 hyperthyroidism and roughly 17 progressor patients.

The sample here was peripheral blood mononuclear cells (PBMCs), taken at new diagnosis, from a patient treated with antithyroid drugs. The clonotype was recovered from a woman between 18 and 29 years old with Graves disease. Donor details come from another sample of the same person, matched by shared clones. The chain is assembled from TRBV28 and TRBJ2-7, and 11 junctional nucleotides match TRBD2. The CDR3: CASSPPSGRSGEQYF. The nucleotide sequence reads as follows: TGTGCCAGCAGTCCCCCTAGCGGGAGGTCCGGGGAGCAGTACTTC.